These T cell receptor beta chains were read from a single sample in a study of shared clonotypes between healthy human individuals. Clones were sequenced by immunoSEQ multiplex PCR, and TCRdb holds only the in-frame ones, with some missing. The table records 2 million to 3 million clones, 80% to 95% of them present only once. The material sequenced was naive CD4+ T cells from PBMCs. The source of these receptors is a man in his late teens or twenties in good health. Some clones in this sample may be carry-over from other donors' samples. Each CDR3 is given with its conserved first and last residue. The order of the fields is J gene, D gene, V gene, CDR3 protein, CDR3 DNA. A D gene is named only where the DNA matches it firmly.

j_gene: TRBJ1-5; d_gene: -; v_gene: TRBV27; CDR3aa: CASSTRGAQPQHF; CDR3nt: TGTGCCAGCAGTACGAGGGGGGCACAGCCCCAGCATTTT
j_gene: TRBJ1-2; d_gene: -; v_gene: TRBV29-1; CDR3aa: CSVEDLSANYGYTF; CDR3nt: TGCAGCGTTGAAGATCTGTCTGCAAACTATGGCTACACCTTC
j_gene: TRBJ1-5; d_gene: -; v_gene: TRBV5-6; CDR3aa: CASSLEGGQPQHF; CDR3nt: TGTGCCAGCAGCTTGGAAGGGGGACAGCCCCAGCATTTT
j_gene: TRBJ2-2; d_gene: TRBD2; v_gene: TRBV10-3; CDR3aa: CAISEGTSGRAGTGELFF; CDR3nt: TGTGCCATCAGTGAGGGGACTAGCGGGAGGGCCGGGACCGGGGAGCTGTTTTTT
j_gene: TRBJ1-5; d_gene: -; v_gene: TRBV5-1; CDR3aa: CASSFGTPNQPQHF; CDR3nt: TGCGCCAGCAGCTTCGGGACACCTAATCAGCCCCAGCATTTT
j_gene: TRBJ1-4; d_gene: -; v_gene: TRBV7-9; CDR3aa: CASSLPGHTNEKLFF; CDR3nt: TGTGCCAGCAGCTTACCGGGACACACTAATGAAAAACTGTTTTTT
j_gene: TRBJ1-4; d_gene: -; v_gene: TRBV28; CDR3aa: CASSPAGGNSEKLFF; CDR3nt: TGTGCCAGCAGTCCGGCCGGGGGCAACTCGGAAAAACTGTTTTTT
j_gene: TRBJ2-7; d_gene: -; v_gene: TRBV5-1; CDR3aa: CASSLEGGLSEQYF; CDR3nt: TGCGCCAGCAGCTTGGAGGGCGGCTTGTCCGAGCAGTACTTC
j_gene: TRBJ1-3; d_gene: TRBD1; v_gene: TRBV28; CDR3aa: CASRSEGAAGNTIYF; CDR3nt: TGTGCCAGCAGATCAGAGGGGGCTGCTGGAAACACCATATATTTT
j_gene: TRBJ2-7; d_gene: TRBD1; v_gene: TRBV18; CDR3aa: CASSPPTGTYEQYF; CDR3nt: TGTGCCAGCTCACCACCGACAGGGACCTACGAGCAGTACTTC
j_gene: TRBJ1-2; d_gene: -; v_gene: TRBV2; CDR3aa: CASSDRGGNYGYTF; CDR3nt: TGTGCCAGCAGTGACCGTGGGGGAAACTATGGCTACACCTTC
j_gene: TRBJ2-5; d_gene: -; v_gene: TRBV6-6; CDR3aa: CGSSGREQETQYF; CDR3nt: TGTGGCTCCAGCGGACGCGAACAAGAGACCCAGTACTTC
j_gene: TRBJ2-1; d_gene: TRBD1; v_gene: TRBV7-7; CDR3aa: CASSMDRGEQFF; CDR3nt: TGTGCCAGCAGCATGGACAGGGGGGAGCAGTTCTTC
j_gene: TRBJ1-2; d_gene: TRBD1; v_gene: TRBV30; CDR3aa: CAWNLPGGYGYTF; CDR3nt: TGTGCCTGGAATTTACCAGGGGGCTATGGCTACACCTTC
j_gene: TRBJ2-5; d_gene: -; v_gene: TRBV5-4; CDR3aa: CASSLVPRQETQYF; CDR3nt: TGTGCCAGCAGCTTGGTCCCCAGACAAGAGACCCAGTACTTC
j_gene: TRBJ2-7; d_gene: -; v_gene: TRBV6-1; CDR3aa: CASSIFRGPYEQYF; CDR3nt: TGTGCCAGCAGTATTTTCAGGGGACCCTACGAGCAGTACTTC
j_gene: TRBJ1-1; d_gene: -; v_gene: TRBV12-2; CDR3aa: CASRLNRGEGNTEAFF; CDR3nt: TGTGCAAGTCGCTTAAATAGGGGGGAAGGTAACACTGAAGCTTTCTTT